This T cell receptor (beta chain) was profiled in a study of cytomegalovirus exposure and HLA in healthy donors. Study-wide findings and caveats: In a later analysis, donors in an Asian-associated ancestry cluster reportedly had fewer N-insertions in productive TCRs than the cohort mean. Researchers reported in a later analysis that a missense DCLRE1C variant was tied to TCR beta V- and J-gene trimming. The classifier was said to identify cytomegalovirus status with high specificity and sensitivity.

Donors likely had unrecorded immune exposures despite being nominally healthy when sampled. PCR employed 60 Vbeta and 13 Jbeta primers. Data came from immunoSEQ multiplex PCR; TCRdb stores just in-frame clones and leaves some out. This table has under 200,000 clones, roughly 67% appearing once. This clone was observed once. Its cognate antigen is unknown. The V segment lost 3 bases and the J segment 9 bases; nucleotides outside the gene matches: 10. The CDR3 extends over 15 amino acids. Germline CDR1 SGHTA, CDR2 FQGTGA. The genes are TRBV7-3 and TRBJ2-5, with 10 bases matching TRBD2. The sequencing sample was made of PBMCs. The clonotype was recovered from a young woman in good health and CMV-seropositive. CDR3 coding DNA: TGTGCCAGCAGCTTTGGAGTGGGGCTAGCGGGGGCCCAGTACTTC. Translating gives CASSFGVGLAGAQYF.